The rows below give T cell receptor beta chains drawn from one sample of a study of blood T cell repertoires in COVID-19. Profiling relied on immunoSEQ multiplex PCR, and the TCRdb table lists in-frame clones only, not all of them. Of around 150,000 clones detected, 70% to 90% appear once; the ten largest clones hold under 8.5%. Source material: peripheral blood. The receptors derive from a woman aged 55-69 years with COVID-19, enrolled during active disease. Each CDR3 is given with its conserved first and last residue. D genes are given only for firm matches. The size entry is marked missing in some rows and otherwise reads once, few, many or a size class.

d_call: -; clone_size: -; j_call: TRBJ1-1; v_call: TRBV7-7; cdr3_nt: TGTGCTAGCAGCTTATATCCGGACAGCACTGAAGCTTTCTTT; cdr3_aa: CASSLYPDSTEAFF
d_call: TRBD1; clone_size: -; j_call: TRBJ1-5; v_call: TRBV2; cdr3_nt: TGTGCCAGCTGGGGACAGGGGCCCAATCAGCCCCAGCATTTT; cdr3_aa: CASWGQGPNQPQHF
d_call: TRBD1; clone_size: -; j_call: TRBJ1-4; v_call: TRBV19; cdr3_nt: TGTGCCAGTAGTATAGATGCACAGGGGTATGAAAAACTGTTTTTT; cdr3_aa: CASSIDAQGYEKLFF
d_call: TRBD1; clone_size: -; j_call: TRBJ2-5; v_call: TRBV7-3; cdr3_nt: TGTGCCAGCAGCCCGCGGACAGGGGGCGGGGGAGAGACCCAGTACTTC; cdr3_aa: CASSPRTGGGGETQYF
d_call: TRBD1; clone_size: many; j_call: TRBJ2-1; v_call: TRBV5-1; cdr3_nt: TGCGCCAGCAGCTTCCGGGACAGGGGTCTTGATGAGCAGTTCTTC; cdr3_aa: CASSFRDRGLDEQFF
d_call: -; clone_size: -; j_call: TRBJ2-7; v_call: TRBV7-9; cdr3_nt: TGTGCCAGCAGCTTAGATCAGTACGAGCAGTACTTC; cdr3_aa: CASSLDQYEQYF
d_call: -; clone_size: once; j_call: TRBJ1-2; v_call: TRBV19; cdr3_nt: TGTGCCAGTCTACCCCGACAGCCCTTTCTCTATGGCTACACCTTC; cdr3_aa: CASLPRQPFLYGYTF
d_call: TRBD1; clone_size: -; j_call: TRBJ1-3; v_call: TRBV6-5; cdr3_nt: TGTGCCAGCAGTTCTGGGACAGGGATACCTGGAAACACCATATATTTT; cdr3_aa: CASSSGTGIPGNTIYF
d_call: TRBD1; clone_size: -; j_call: TRBJ1-1; v_call: TRBV5-1; cdr3_nt: TGCGCCAGCAGCTTGGGGGGACAGGGGAATGCTTTCTTT; cdr3_aa: CASSLGGQGNAFF
d_call: TRBD1; clone_size: -; j_call: TRBJ1-5; v_call: TRBV2; cdr3_nt: TGTGCCAGCAGTGATGGGGACAGGGACCAGCCCCAGCATTTT; cdr3_aa: CASSDGDRDQPQHF
d_call: -; clone_size: -; j_call: TRBJ2-1; v_call: TRBV7-3; cdr3_nt: TGTGCCAGCAGCCCGAGCGGCGCCTACAATGAGCAGTTCTTC; cdr3_aa: CASSPSGAYNEQFF
d_call: TRBD1; clone_size: once; j_call: TRBJ1-1; v_call: TRBV6-5; cdr3_nt: TGTGCCAGCAGCGATGGACAGGGTGTCACTGAAGCTTTCTTT; cdr3_aa: CASSDGQGVTEAFF
d_call: -; clone_size: -; j_call: TRBJ2-1; v_call: TRBV28; cdr3_nt: TGTGCCAGCATCTCTGGGGGCCCGGAGATATACAATGAGCAGTTCTTC; cdr3_aa: CASISGGPEIYNEQFF
d_call: -; clone_size: -; j_call: TRBJ1-1; v_call: TRBV7-9; cdr3_nt: TGTGCCAGCAGCCACATAATGACAGCCATGAACACTGAAGCTTTCTTT; cdr3_aa: CASSHIMTAMNTEAFF
d_call: TRBD2; clone_size: -; j_call: TRBJ2-7; v_call: TRBV10-1; cdr3_nt: TGCGCCACCCGGGAGGCCTCCAACGAGCAGTACTTC; cdr3_aa: CATREASNEQYF
d_call: -; clone_size: -; j_call: TRBJ1-1; v_call: TRBV4-2; cdr3_nt: TGTGCCAGCAGCCAAGTGACAGATCCGAAGAACACTGAAGCTTTCTTT; cdr3_aa: CASSQVTDPKNTEAFF
d_call: TRBD1; clone_size: few; j_call: TRBJ1-1; v_call: TRBV18; cdr3_nt: TGTGCCAGCTCACCACGACAAACAGGGGAAACTTTCTTT; cdr3_aa: CASSPRQTGETFF
d_call: TRBD2; clone_size: -; j_call: TRBJ2-3; v_call: TRBV6-4; cdr3_nt: TGTGCCAGCAGCGGGGCGGGAGTTGGAGATACGCAGTATTTT; cdr3_aa: CASSGAGVGDTQYF